Below, 24 T cell receptor beta chains from the same sample are listed, as sequenced in a study of T cell responses to AZD1222 COVID-19 vaccine. Clones were sequenced by immunoSEQ multiplex PCR, and TCRdb holds only the in-frame ones, with some missing. Of roughly 140,000 clones listed, approximately 90% are singletons. The sample was peripheral blood, taken on day 0 of AZD1222 vaccination. The receptors derive from an adult in good health.

V and J are TRBV4-1 and TRBJ2-2, with no clear D. The V gene lost 6 bases and the J gene lost 1 base, with 3 bases spanning the gap. Germline V gives CDR1 MGHRA, CDR2 YSYEKL. The CDR3 length is 12 residues. This CDR3 is CASRGNTGELFF. CDR3 bases: TGCGCCAGCAGAGGGAACACCGGGGAGCTGTTTTTT.

This chain joins TRBV18 and TRBJ2-5; D may be TRBD1 (5 bases). CDR1 and CDR2 from the germline V gene are KGHSH and LQKENI. V was cut by 4 bases and J by 5 bases, with 11 bases left in between. The length of the CDR3 is 13 residues. The CDR3 DNA sequence: TGTGCCAGCTCACAGGGGAATGGGGAGACCCAGTACTTC. Translated, it gives CASSQGNGETQYF. The full variable domain, with the rest looked up from reference TRBV18 and TRBJ2-5, is NAGVMQNPRHLVRRRGQEARLRCSPMKGHSHVYWYRQLPEEGLKFMVYLQKENIIDESGMPKERFSAEFPKEGPSILRIQQVVRGDSAAYFCASSQGNGETQYFGPGTRLLVL.

Only one count was recorded for this clone. This rearrangement joins TRBV24-1 to TRBJ2-5; 9 nucleotides align to TRBD1. CDR3 length equals 15 residues. With 4 bases clipped from V and 2 bases from J, the junction kept 4 bases outside the gene matches. Germline V gives CDR1 KGHDR, CDR2 SFDVKD. Written as DNA, the CDR3 is TGTGCCACCAGTGACCCAGGGACAGGGCAAGAGACCCAGTACTTC. Protein: CATSDPGTGQETQYF.

The rearrangement links TRBV7-9 to TRBJ2-1; D may be TRBD2 (5 bases). The V end lost 4 bases, the J end lost 2 bases, and 15 bases lay between the germline ends. The CDR3 has 16 residues. From germline, CDR1 is SEHNR and CDR2 FQNEAQ (reference sequence). DNA for the CDR3: TGTGCCAGCAGCTCCTCTGTAGCGCGCCCCTACAATGAGCAGTTCTTC. It codes for CASSSSVARPYNEQFF.

The chain uses TRBV10-3 and TRBJ2-7, with TRBD2 matching over 7 bases. Trimming removed 3 bases from V and 2 bases from J; junction bases left unmatched: 4. Germline lookup yields CDR1 ENHRY and CDR2 SYGVKD. This CDR3 is built from 14 residues. The CDR3 nucleotides read TGTGCCATCAGTGAAAATCTAGCGGCCTACGAGCAGTACTTC. This translates into CAISENLAAYEQYF.

The chain joins TRBV5-5 to TRBJ2-2; 7 nucleotides align to TRBD1. The CDR3 has 13 amino acids. With V trimmed by 5 bases and J by 6 bases, 4 bases remained unmatched. CDR1 and CDR2 (germline): SGHKS, YYEKEE (reference sequence). The CDR3 protein is CASSRQGAGELFF. The DNA of the CDR3 is TGTGCCAGCAGTAGACAGGGAGCCGGGGAGCTGTTTTTT.

The sample holds one count of this clone. This sequence joins TRBV9 and TRBJ2-2; D is possibly TRBD2 (6 bases). Germline V gene sequence: CDR1 SGDLS, CDR2 YYNGEE. There are 14 residues in the CDR3. Trimming cost V 4 bases and J 7 bases, with 14 bases left between them. CDR3: CASSNPSGGGELFF. Here the CDR3 DNA reads TGTGCCAGCAGCAACCCTTCCGGGGGCGGGGAGCTGTTTTTT.

V and J are TRBV4-3 and TRBJ2-2, with D tentatively TRBD2 (6 bases). The V end lost 1 base, the J end lost 5 bases, and 11 bases lay between the germline ends. Germline V gives CDR1 LGHNA, CDR2 YSLEER. The CDR3 totals 15 residues. The CDR3 nucleotides are TGCGCCAGCAGCCAAGCTGAGCGGGTAACCGGGGAGCTGTTTTTT. Its translation: CASSQAERVTGELFF.

CDR3 sequence reads: CASSRLAGNQNEQFF. Written as DNA, the CDR3 is TGTGCCAGCAGCCGACTAGCGGGGAACCAAAATGAGCAGTTCTTC. The V gene is TRBV27, the J gene TRBJ2-1; 11 bases align to TRBD2. J lost 7 bases, V lost 6 bases, and 8 bases had no gene match. This CDR3 has 15 residues. CDR1 MNHEY and CDR2 SMNVEV come from the germline V gene (reference sequence).

The chain joins TRBV5-1 to TRBJ1-6; 10 bases align to TRBD1. The CDR3 is 15 residues long. V lost 1 base, J lost 9 bases, and 4 bases stayed unmatched. Germline lookup yields CDR1 SGHRS and CDR2 YFSETQ. The CDR3 loop is CASSLWTGGFSPLHF. The DNA for the CDR3 is TGCGCCAGCAGCTTGTGGACAGGGGGTTTTTCACCCCTCCACTTT.

The chain joins TRBV28 to TRBJ1-2, with D perhaps TRBD1 (6 bases). CDR3 size: 15 residues. Between the trimmed V and J ends, which lost 1 base and 4 bases, there was a span of 13 bases. Germline loops: CDR1 MDHEN, CDR2 SYDVKM. The CDR3 DNA reads TGTGCCAGCAGTTTATCAGGGGCCGGGGGCTATGGCTACACCTTC. It codes for CASSLSGAGGYGYTF.

The chain is built from TRBV5-4 and TRBJ2-7; D possibly corresponds to TRBD1 (5 bases). Germline V CDR1 and CDR2: SGHNT, YYREEE (reference sequence). Trimming shortened V by 2 bases and J by 4 bases, and 13 bases separated the two germline ends. CDR3 length: 14 amino acids. The CDR3 nucleotides read TGTGCCAGCAGCTTAACCCAGGGCAAGTACGAGCAGTACTTC. Translating gives CASSLTQGKYEQYF.

In its sample, this clone was seen once. CDR3 in amino acids: CASRTGTGSSGANVLTF. CDR3 nucleotides: TGTGCCAGTAGGACCGGGACCGGGTCCTCTGGGGCCAACGTCCTGACTTTC. The rearrangement joins TRBV19 to TRBJ2-6; D is possibly TRBD1 or TRBD2 (5 bases each). The CDR3 covers 17 residues. CDR1 and CDR2 (germline): LNHDA, SQIVND (reference sequence). Deletions cut 6 bases from V and 0 bases from J, with 15 bases between.

This chain links TRBV5-4 with TRBJ1-6; TRBD1 agrees at 10 bases. Losses at the gene ends were 4 bases for V and 9 bases for J; bases not matched to a gene: 4. The CDR3 runs to 14 residues. The germline CDR1 and CDR2 sequences are SGHNT and YYREEE (reference sequence). The CDR3 DNA follows: TGTGCCAGCAGCCCGACAGGGGGCAGTTCACCCCTCCACTTT. Protein: CASSPTGGSSPLHF.

The chain joins TRBV5-8 to TRBJ1-5; no definite D call. This CDR3 comprises 16 residues. Germline values: CDR1 SGHTS, CDR2 YDEGEE. V was pared by 5 bases and J by 5 bases, with 20 bases between. The CDR3 DNA follows: TGTGCCAGCAGAGCCCCACTCGGCCCCTCGGATCAGCCCCAGCATTTT. Translating it yields CASRAPLGPSDQPQHF. Filled out from reference TRBV5-8 and TRBJ1-5, the complete variable domain reads EAGVTQSPTHLIKTRGQQATLRCSPISGHTSVYWYQQALGLGLQFLLWYDEGEERNRGNFPPRFSGRQFPNYSSELNVNALELEDSALYLCASRAPLGPSDQPQHFGDGTRLSIL.

The rearrangement joins TRBV9 to TRBJ2-2; 7 nucleotides match TRBD2. With V trimmed by 4 bases and J by 2 bases, 2 bases remained unmatched. The CDR3 totals 14 residues. The germline CDR1 and CDR2 sequences are SGDLS and YYNGEE. The CDR3 bases are TGTGCCAGCAGCCCTAGCGGAAACACCGGGGAGCTGTTTTTT. Its translation is CASSPSGNTGELFF.

The chain uses TRBV6-5 and TRBJ2-7; D is perhaps TRBD1 or TRBD2 (5 bases each). This CDR3 is built from 15 residues. With 7 bases removed from V and 2 bases from J, the gap between germline ends came to 18 bases. The V gene's germline CDR1 is MNHEY and CDR2 SVGAGI. The CDR3, as DNA: TGTGCCAGCACCAACACCGGGGACGGAGCCTACGAGCAGTACTTC. This encodes CASTNTGDGAYEQYF.

V and J are TRBV6-4 and TRBJ2-7, with a tentative D call TRBD1 (6 bases). This CDR3 region has 15 residues. Trimming took 8 bases from V and 7 from J, leaving 24 bases between them. The germline gives CDR1 MRHNA, CDR2 SNTAGT. CDR3 protein: CASGRRDKSREEQYF. The CDR3 DNA follows: TGTGCCAGCGGAAGACGGGACAAGTCTCGGGAAGAGCAGTACTTC.

The rearrangement uses TRBV27 and TRBJ1-2; 11 bases match TRBD1. The germline gives CDR1 MNHEY, CDR2 SMNVEV (reference sequence). V trimming: 0 bases; J trimming: 8 bases; junction bases outside the gene matches: 5. This CDR3 comprises 15 residues. CDR3 sequence reads: CASSLSGQGARGYTF. CDR3 DNA sequence: TGTGCCAGCAGTTTATCCGGACAGGGGGCGAGGGGCTACACCTTC.

The chain employs TRBV7-9 and TRBJ2-1, with unresolved D. CDR1 and CDR2 from the germline V gene are SEHNR and FQNEAQ (reference sequence). Trimming stripped 5 bases from V and 4 bases from J, with 3 bases between. The CDR3 is made up of 11 amino acids. The CDR3 loop is CASSPYNEQFF. CDR3 sequence (DNA): TGTGCCAGCAGCCCTTACAATGAGCAGTTCTTC.

This chain uses TRBV7-9 with TRBJ2-1; D is perhaps TRBD2 (6 bases). Germline V CDR1 and CDR2: SEHNR, FQNEAQ (reference sequence). Between the trimmed V and J ends, which lost 1 base and 7 bases, there was a span of 14 bases. The CDR3 is made up of 15 amino acids. CDR3 sequence reads: CASSLVRGSENEQFF. For the CDR3, the DNA is TGTGCCAGCAGCTTAGTCCGGGGGAGTGAGAATGAGCAGTTCTTC.

This clone was detected once. This chain uses TRBV28 with TRBJ2-1, with 8 bases fitting TRBD1. The germline CDR1 and CDR2 sequences are MDHEN and SYDVKM. The CDR3 is 15 residues long. Germline trimming cut 4 bases from V and 7 bases from J; bases unmatched to any gene: 9. The CDR3 loop reads CASSYPQGAVNEQFF. In DNA form, the CDR3 reads TGTGCCAGCAGTTACCCTCAGGGGGCGGTAAATGAGCAGTTCTTC. The full variable domain, rest sourced from reference TRBV28 and TRBJ2-1, is DVKVTQSSRYLVKRTGEKVFLECVQDMDHENMFWYRQDPGLGLRLIYFSYDVKMKEKGDIPEGYSVSREKKERFSLILESASTNQTSMYLCASSYPQGAVNEQFFGPGTRLTVL.

The chain carries TRBV28 and TRBJ1-5; possible D gene TRBD1, 5 bases. The V gene's germline CDR1 is MDHEN and CDR2 SYDVKM. Trimming shortened V by 6 bases and J by 3 bases, and 15 bases separated the two germline ends. The CDR3 sequence is 15 residues long. The CDR3 region is CASRFQGQANQPQHF. The CDR3 DNA sequence: TGTGCCAGCAGATTTCAGGGTCAGGCCAATCAGCCCCAGCATTTT.

In DNA form, the CDR3 reads TGTGCCAGCAGCTCGCAGGGGAACTATGGCTACACCTTC. It codes for CASSSQGNYGYTF. The rearrangement links TRBV7-8 to TRBJ1-2; TRBD1 is a possible D gene (6 bases). V gave up 4 bases and J gave up 2 bases, with 8 bases separating them. This CDR3 is built from 13 residues. Germline lookup yields CDR1 SGHVS and CDR2 FQNEAQ.